These 14 T cell receptor beta chains were all obtained from the same sample, sequenced in a study of identical twins. One entry per CDR3 protein, called by TCRdb with MiXCR from the 5' RACE reads. The sample records fewer than 800,000 distinct CDR3 sequences, roughly 7.2% being singletons. This sample was shared with a second study, whose subject was yellow fever vaccine responses in identical twins.

Sequences were obtained from PBMCs. All receptors come from a woman between 18 and 29 years old in good health.

The rearrangement joins TRBV3-1 to TRBJ2-2; D remains ambiguous. V lost 4 bases, J lost 6 bases, and 9 bases lay in between. Germline-derived CDR1 and CDR2 are LGHDT and YNNKEL (reference sequence). The CDR3 is 13 residues long. Here the CDR3 DNA reads TGTGCCAGCAGCCTAACCTGGGCCGGGGAGCTGTTTTTT. Its protein product is CASSLTWAGELFF.

The table lists this clonotype with a few counts. The rearrangement links TRBV12-3 or TRBV12-4 to TRBJ2-7, with 9 bases lining up with TRBD2. The CDR3 totals 13 residues. The junction had 4 bases not matched to a gene; V was cut back by 7 bases and J by 3 bases. The CDR3 here is CASMGREGYEQYF. The CDR3 DNA reads TGTGCCAGCATGGGGCGGGAGGGCTACGAGCAGTACTTC.

The J gene is TRBJ2-5, the V gene TRBV27, with 10 bases that match TRBD1. The V gene end was trimmed by 3 bases and the J gene end by 4 bases; junction bases not matched to a gene: 8. Per the germline V gene, CDR1 is MNHEY and CDR2 is SMNVEV (reference sequence). The CDR3 is 16 amino acids. The CDR3 region has the DNA TGTGCCAGCAGTTTCCGGACAGGGGGGTTTGGAGAGACCCAGTACTTC. Translated: CASSFRTGGFGETQYF.

This sequence joins TRBV10-3 and TRBJ2-7, with 11 nucleotides matching TRBD2. This CDR3 spans 16 amino acids. V lost 10 bases to trimming and J lost 3 bases; unmatched junction nucleotides: 14. Germline V gene data show CDR1 as ENHRY and CDR2 as SYGVKD. The CDR3 DNA follows: TGTGCCACCAAGGGACTAGCGGCTCCATTTGGCTACGAGCAGTACTTC. This gives the protein CATKGLAAPFGYEQYF.

This clonotype has more than one count but fewer than ten. The chain combines TRBV10-2 with TRBJ1-2; no firm D call. This CDR3 contains 13 residues. CDR1 is WSHSY and CDR2 is SAAADI in the germline V gene. The germline V and J ends were trimmed by 2 bases and 1 base, with 5 bases remaining between them. The CDR3 sequence: CASSETDNYGYTF. CDR3 sequence (DNA): TGCGCCAGCAGTGAGACCGATAACTATGGCTACACCTTC.

The chain joins TRBV5-1 to TRBJ2-2; no clear D. Looked up from germline, CDR1 is SGHRS and CDR2 is YFSETQ. V gave up 4 bases and J gave up 1 base, with 11 bases separating them. The CDR3 contains 15 residues. In DNA, the CDR3 is TGCGCCAGCAGCCACCCACGACAGAACACCGGGGAGCTGTTTTTT. This translates into CASSHPRQNTGELFF. The full variable domain, completed using reference TRBV5-1 and TRBJ2-2, is KAGVTQTPRYLIKTRGQQVTLSCSPISGHRSVSWYQQTPGQGLQFLFEYFSETQRNKGNFPGRFSGRQFSNSRSEMNVSTLELGDSALYLCASSHPRQNTGELFFGEGSRLTVL.

The chain is built from TRBV20-1 and TRBJ2-7, with 7 bases lining up with TRBD1. The ends lost 6 bases at V and 3 bases at J; junction bases unmatched: 5. The germline gives CDR1 DFQATT, CDR2 SNEGSKA (reference sequence). This CDR3 has 12 amino acids. CDR3 in DNA: TGCAGTGCATGGGGACAGCACTACGAGCAGTACGTC. Amino acids: CSAWGQHYEQYV.

V gene TRBV6-2 or TRBV6-3 combines with J gene TRBJ2-3; tentatively, D is TRBD2 (6 bases). This CDR3 is built from 15 residues. Between the trimmed V and J ends, which lost 7 bases and 2 bases, there was a span of 16 bases. Germline lookup yields CDR1 MNHEY and CDR2 SVGEGT. Written as DNA, the CDR3 is TGTGCCAGCAACTTAATAGCGGAGAACACAGATACGCAGTATTTT. This sequence encodes CASNLIAENTDTQYF.

In this sample, this clonotype turned up a few times. V gene TRBV5-6 combines with J gene TRBJ2-3; possible D gene TRBD1, 6 bases. The CDR3 runs to 14 residues. Per the germline V gene, CDR1 is SGHDT and CDR2 is YYEEEE. V was trimmed by 4 bases and J by 6 bases, leaving 15 bases between them. CDR3 nucleotides: TGTGCCAGCAGCCCCTACAACAGGGTGGATACGCAGTATTTT. Encoded protein: CASSPYNRVDTQYF. Combining the CDR3 with reference TRBV5-6 and TRBJ2-3 gives the whole variable domain DAGVTQSPTHLIKTRGQQVTLRCSPKSGHDTVSWYQQALGQGPQFIFQYYEEEERQRGNFPDRFSGHQFPNYSSELNVNALLLGDSALYLCASSPYNRVDTQYFGPGTRLTVL.

The chain carries TRBV29-1 and TRBJ2-4; 7 nucleotides line up with TRBD1. V shed 7 bases and J 7 bases; nucleotides not matched to a gene: 7. There are 12 residues in the CDR3. CDR1 is SQVTM, CDR2 ANQGSEA, per germline. The CDR3 nucleotides read TGCAGCGCCGAACAGGGGTTGAACATTCAGTACTTC. This encodes CSAEQGLNIQYF.

This clonotype was observed a handful of times. J is TRBJ2-1 and V is TRBV4-2; tentatively, D is TRBD2 (5 bases). V was trimmed by 1 base and J by 4 bases, leaving 17 bases between them. Germline values: CDR1 LGHNA, CDR2 YNFKEQ. This CDR3 spans 17 amino acids. CDR3 residues: CASSQVPSPGKYNEQFF. DNA for the CDR3: TGTGCCAGCAGCCAAGTGCCCTCCCCCGGGAAATACAATGAGCAGTTCTTC.

This clonotype has only a few counts. This chain links TRBV4-1 with TRBJ2-7; either TRBD1 or TRBD2 may fit D (5 bases each). This CDR3 is built from 15 residues. Germline V CDR1 and CDR2: MGHRA, YSYEKL. Trimming took 1 base from V and 0 from J, leaving 10 bases between them. The CDR3 sequence is CASSQVAGTSYEQYF. The CDR3, as DNA: TGCGCCAGCAGCCAAGTGGCAGGGACCTCCTACGAGCAGTACTTC.

This clonotype was detected ten times or more. The V gene is TRBV21-1, the J gene TRBJ2-2; TRBD1 is the table's D call and was not checked against the DNA. TRBV21-1 is reported as a pseudogene. This CDR3 is built from 16 residues. This CDR3 reads CASSKNRGAGAGELFF. For the CDR3, the DNA is TGTGCCAGCAGCAAAAACCGCGGGGCAGGGGCCGGGGAGCTGTTTTTT.

The genes are TRBV28 and TRBJ2-7, with D unclear. V was trimmed by 5 bases and J by 4 bases, leaving 15 bases between them. This CDR3 comprises 14 residues. CDR1 and CDR2 from the germline V gene are MDHEN and SYDVKM. CDR3 sequence: CASSPNLAVYEQYF. CDR3 bases: TGTGCCAGCAGTCCGAATTTAGCCGTTTACGAGCAGTACTTC.